The rows below give T cell receptor beta chains drawn from one sample of a study of T-cell reconstitution after alpha-beta-depleted transplantation in children. From the PCR reads, TCRdb called clonotypes with MiXCR, one entry per CDR3 protein. In the table there are 700,000 or so distinct CDR3 sequences, about 12% of which are singletons. This specimen consisted of PBMCs, obtained before TCRalphabeta/CD19-depleted stem cell transplant. These receptors came from a girl aged 2 to 10 with congenital amegakaryocytic thrombocytopenia, due to receive a stem cell transplant. CDR3s include the opening cysteine and the closing phenylalanine or tryptophan. Clone size is not always given. Where it is, it says once, few, many or a class for expanded clones.

cdr3_length,clone_size,v_call,cdr3_aa
14,many,TRBV27,CASSLAISYNEQFF
15,.,TRBV5-1,CASRRQGGYQETQYF
14,many,TRBV24-1,CATSVSGTAETQYF
15,few,TRBV6-2/TRBV6-3,CATLLAGPAVNTIYF
14,many,TRBV20-1,CSARDYWRGSEAFF
16,few,TRBV2,CASRRPGQGPPQPQHF
14,many,TRBV6-5,CASSTRTGKTEAFF
13,.,TRBV4-1,CASSHGGLYEQYF
16,.,TRBV20-1,CSARVVPGGPWDTQYF
13,.,TRBV5-4,CASSGLANYGYTF
18,.,TRBV28,CASNWSGTGNSGANVLTF
17,many,TRBV7-2,CASSLALGGAPQETQYF
15,many,TRBV20-1,CSASGEGGDNQPQHF
15,.,TRBV20-1,CSARTGRSSSGREYF
16,many,TRBV5-1,CASSYSGTSNYNEQFF
13,many,TRBV29-1,CSYWKRERNTQYF
17,few,TRBV5-1,CASSLAYSGGVGEKLFF
13,.,TRBV30,CAWRASRISPLHF
13,many,TRBV12-3/TRBV12-4,CASSWQINYGYTF
14,few,TRBV7-2,CASSPGLVYNEQFF